Described below is a single TCR beta chain sequence and its context. Here immunoSEQ multiplex PCR was the method, and the copy in TCRdb shows in-frame clones only, minus some. Of 60,000 to 70,000 clones listed, approximately 88% are singletons. The sample comes from a study of PD-1 blockade in mismatch repair-deficient tumors. The overall study: Enrolled about 2013-2017, patients had progressing, pretreated mismatch repair-deficient cancers of around 12 types.

The CDR3 covers 18 residues. CDR1 SGDLS and CDR2 YYNGEE come from the germline V gene. The ends were cut back, 4 bases at V and 0 bases at J, with 21 bases in the middle. The V call is TRBV9, the J call TRBJ2-3; the D gene could be TRBD1 or TRBD2 (5 bases each). This specimen was peripheral blood, taken 52 weeks after starting pembrolizumab. This sequence originates from an adult with mismatch repair-deficient cancer. The CDR3 reads CASSTPVRGGPSTDTQYF. Here the CDR3 DNA reads TGTGCCAGCAGCACCCCGGTCCGGGGCGGACCTAGCACAGATACGCAGTATTTT.